The source of this T cell receptor (beta chain) is a study of T cells in Graves' hyperthyroidism and ophthalmopathy. Findings of the study overall: Most expanded thyroid clonotypes above 0.001 also appeared in blood. In simple terms, a model built on 13 V-J features told ophthalmopathy apart from stable hyperthyroidism.

Per germline, CDR1 MNHEY and CDR2 SMNVEV (reference sequence). Trimming removed 3 bases from V and 2 bases from J, with 13 bases in between. This CDR3 region has 15 residues. This clonotype has ten or more counts. No antigen is known for it. The investigators amplified TCR beta CDR3 regions from RNA transcripts. The TCR CDR3 was amplified in a first-round RT-PCR using the HTBI primer set. Via MiXCR, TCRdb re-called the multiplex PCR reads, giving one row per CDR3 protein. The data hold hundreds of thousands of distinct CDR3 sequences, with approximately 25% observed a single time. This clonotype was sampled from a man aged 45-65 years with Graves' hyperthyroidism. The specimen was blood. This chain connects TRBV27 to TRBJ2-5, with D possibly TRBD1 on 6 matching bases. The CDR3 reads CASSFQGRKQETQYF. The DNA of the CDR3 is TGTGCCAGCAGTTTCCAGGGGAGAAAACAAGAGACCCAGTACTTC.